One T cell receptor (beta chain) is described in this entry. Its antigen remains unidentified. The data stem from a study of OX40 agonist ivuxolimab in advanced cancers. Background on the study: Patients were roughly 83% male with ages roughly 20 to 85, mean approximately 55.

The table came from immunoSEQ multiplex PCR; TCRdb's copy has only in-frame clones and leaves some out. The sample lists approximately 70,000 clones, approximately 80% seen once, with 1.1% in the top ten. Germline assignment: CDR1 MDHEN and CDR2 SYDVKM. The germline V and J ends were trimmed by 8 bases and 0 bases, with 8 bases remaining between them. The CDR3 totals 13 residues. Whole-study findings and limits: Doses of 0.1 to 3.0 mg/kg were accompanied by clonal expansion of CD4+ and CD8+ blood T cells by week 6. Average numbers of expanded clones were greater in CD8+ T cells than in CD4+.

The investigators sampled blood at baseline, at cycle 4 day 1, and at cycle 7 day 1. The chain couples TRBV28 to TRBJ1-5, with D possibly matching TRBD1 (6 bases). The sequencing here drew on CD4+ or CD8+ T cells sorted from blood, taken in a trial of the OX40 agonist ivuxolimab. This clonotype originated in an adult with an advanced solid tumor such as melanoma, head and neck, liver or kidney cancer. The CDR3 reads CASEGVSNQPQHF. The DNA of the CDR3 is TGTGCCAGCGAGGGGGTTAGCAATCAGCCCCAGCATTTT. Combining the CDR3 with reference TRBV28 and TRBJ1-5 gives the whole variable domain DVKVTQSSRYLVKRTGEKVFLECVQDMDHENMFWYRQDPGLGLRLIYFSYDVKMKEKGDIPEGYSVSREKKERFSLILESASTNQTSMYLCASEGVSNQPQHFGDGTRLSIL.